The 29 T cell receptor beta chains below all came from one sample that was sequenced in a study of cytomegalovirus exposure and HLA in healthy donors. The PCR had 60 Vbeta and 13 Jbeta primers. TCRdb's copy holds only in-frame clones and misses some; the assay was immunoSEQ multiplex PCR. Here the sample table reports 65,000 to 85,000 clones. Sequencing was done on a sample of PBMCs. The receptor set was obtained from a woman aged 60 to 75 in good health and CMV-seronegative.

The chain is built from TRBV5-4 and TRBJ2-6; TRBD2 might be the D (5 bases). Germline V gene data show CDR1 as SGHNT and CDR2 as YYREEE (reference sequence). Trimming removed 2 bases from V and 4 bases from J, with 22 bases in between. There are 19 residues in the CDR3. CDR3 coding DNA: TGTGCCAGCAGCTTCCCTCCGGGATCCGCGATGGGGGGGGCCAACGTCCTGACTTTC. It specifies CASSFPPGSAMGGANVLTF.

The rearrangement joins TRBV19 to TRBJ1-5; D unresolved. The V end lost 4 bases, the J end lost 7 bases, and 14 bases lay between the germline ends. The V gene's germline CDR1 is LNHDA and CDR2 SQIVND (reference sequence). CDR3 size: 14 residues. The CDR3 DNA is TGTGCCAGTAGTACCAGAGAGGTGAGGCAGCCCCAGCATTTT. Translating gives CASSTREVRQPQHF.

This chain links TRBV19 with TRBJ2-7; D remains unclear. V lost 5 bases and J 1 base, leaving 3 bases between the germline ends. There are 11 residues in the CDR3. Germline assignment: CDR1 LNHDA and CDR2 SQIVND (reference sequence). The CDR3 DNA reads TGTGCCAGTAGTTCGTCCTACGAGCAGTACTTC. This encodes CASSSSYEQYF.

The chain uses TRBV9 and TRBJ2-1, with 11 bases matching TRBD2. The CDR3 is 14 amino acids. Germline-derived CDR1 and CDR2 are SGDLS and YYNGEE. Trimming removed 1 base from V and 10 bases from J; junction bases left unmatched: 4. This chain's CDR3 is CASSVLTSGNEQFF. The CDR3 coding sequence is TGTGCCAGCAGCGTATTGACTAGCGGGAACGAGCAGTTCTTC.

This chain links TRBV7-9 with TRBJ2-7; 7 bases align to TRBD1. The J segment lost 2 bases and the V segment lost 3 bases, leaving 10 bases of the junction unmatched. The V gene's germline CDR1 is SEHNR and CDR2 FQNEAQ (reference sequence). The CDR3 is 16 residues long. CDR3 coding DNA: TGTGCCAGCAGCTTCGACCCCGGGACAGCTGCCTACGAGCAGTACTTC. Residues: CASSFDPGTAAYEQYF.

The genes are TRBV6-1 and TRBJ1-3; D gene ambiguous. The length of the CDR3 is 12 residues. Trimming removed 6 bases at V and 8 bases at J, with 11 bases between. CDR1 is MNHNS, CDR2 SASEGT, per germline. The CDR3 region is CASRESVDTIYF. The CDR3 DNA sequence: TGTGCCAGCAGGGAGTCCGTGGACACCATATATTTT.

The CDR3 reads CASSADSGGQPQHF. Written as DNA, the CDR3 is TGTGCCAGCAGCGCGGACAGCGGTGGTCAGCCCCAGCATTTT. V usage is TRBV2 and J usage is TRBJ1-5, with D possibly TRBD1 on 6 matching bases. The V end lost 6 bases, the J end lost 6 bases, and 15 bases lay between the germline ends. The CDR3 is 14 residues long. CDR1 and CDR2 (germline): SNHLY, FYNNEI.

Written as DNA, the CDR3 is TGTGCCAGCAGTGAAAACCGGGGGAACCAGCCCCAGCATTTT. Amino acids: CASSENRGNQPQHF. This sequence joins TRBV2 and TRBJ1-5, with a weak D call TRBD1 (5 bases). Trimming left V 2 bases short and J 7 bases short, with 12 bases between. The germline gives CDR1 SNHLY, CDR2 FYNNEI. This CDR3 region has 14 residues. Filled out from reference TRBV2 and TRBJ1-5, the complete variable domain reads EPEVTQTPSHQVTQMGQEVILRCVPISNHLYFYWYRQILGQKVEFLVSFYNNEISEKSEIFDDQFSVERPDGSNFTLKIRSTKLEDSAMYFCASSENRGNQPQHFGDGTRLSIL.

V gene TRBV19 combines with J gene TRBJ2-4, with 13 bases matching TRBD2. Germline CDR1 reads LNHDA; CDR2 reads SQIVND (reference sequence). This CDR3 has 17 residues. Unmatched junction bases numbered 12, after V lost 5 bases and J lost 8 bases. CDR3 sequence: CASSPGRTSGSGDIQYF. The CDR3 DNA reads TGTGCCAGTAGTCCGGGACGGACTAGCGGGAGCGGTGACATTCAGTACTTC.

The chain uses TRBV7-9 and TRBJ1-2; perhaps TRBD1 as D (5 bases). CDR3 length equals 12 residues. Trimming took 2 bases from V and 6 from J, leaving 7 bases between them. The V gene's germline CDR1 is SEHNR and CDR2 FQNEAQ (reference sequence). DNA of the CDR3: TGTGCCAGCAGCTTAACGGACAATGGCTACACCTTC. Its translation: CASSLTDNGYTF.

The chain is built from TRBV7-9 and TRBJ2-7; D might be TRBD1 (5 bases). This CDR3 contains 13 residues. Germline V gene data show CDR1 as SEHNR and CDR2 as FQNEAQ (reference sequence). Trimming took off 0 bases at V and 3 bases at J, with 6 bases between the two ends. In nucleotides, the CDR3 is TGTGCCAGCAGCTTAGCCGACAGCTACGAGCAGTACTTC. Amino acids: CASSLADSYEQYF.

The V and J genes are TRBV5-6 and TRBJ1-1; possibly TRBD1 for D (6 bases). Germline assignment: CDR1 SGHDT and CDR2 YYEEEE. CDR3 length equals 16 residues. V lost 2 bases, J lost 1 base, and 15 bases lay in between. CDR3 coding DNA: TGTGCCAGCAGCTTCCGCTCCGGGACAAGGAACACTGAAGCTTTCTTT. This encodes CASSFRSGTRNTEAFF.

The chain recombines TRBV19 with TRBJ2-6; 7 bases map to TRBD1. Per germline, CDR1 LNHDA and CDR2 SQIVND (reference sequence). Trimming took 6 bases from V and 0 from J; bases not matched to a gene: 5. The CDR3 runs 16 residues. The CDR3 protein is CASSSQGYSGANVLTF. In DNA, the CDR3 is TGTGCCAGTAGCTCACAGGGGTACTCTGGGGCCAACGTCCTGACTTTC.

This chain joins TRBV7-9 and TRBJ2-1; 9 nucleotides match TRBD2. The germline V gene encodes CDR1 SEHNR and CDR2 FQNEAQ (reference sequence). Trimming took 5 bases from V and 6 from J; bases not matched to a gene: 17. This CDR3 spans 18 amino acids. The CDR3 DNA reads TGTGCCAGCAGCCAAGAACTAGCGGGCGGGAACCTACTCAATGAGCAGTTCTTC. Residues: CASSQELAGGNLLNEQFF. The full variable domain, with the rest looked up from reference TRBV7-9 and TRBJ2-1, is DTGVSQNPRHKITKRGQNVTFRCDPISEHNRLYWYRQTLGQGPEFLTYFQNEAQLEKSRLLSDRFSAERPKGSFSTLEIQRTEQGDSAMYLCASSQELAGGNLLNEQFFGPGTRLTVL.

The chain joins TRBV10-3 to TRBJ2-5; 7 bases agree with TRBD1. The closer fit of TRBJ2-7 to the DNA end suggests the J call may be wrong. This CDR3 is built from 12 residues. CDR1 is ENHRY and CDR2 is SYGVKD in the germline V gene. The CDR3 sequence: CAISGTGNEQYF. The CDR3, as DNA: TGTGCCATCAGTGGGACAGGCAACGAGCAGTACTTC.

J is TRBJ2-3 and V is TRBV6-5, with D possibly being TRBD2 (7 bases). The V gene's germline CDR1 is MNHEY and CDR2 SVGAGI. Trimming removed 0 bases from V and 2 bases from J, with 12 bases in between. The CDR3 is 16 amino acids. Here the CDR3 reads CASSYSSGGLTDTQYF. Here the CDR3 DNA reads TGTGCCAGCAGTTACTCGTCCGGGGGGCTCACAGATACGCAGTATTTT.

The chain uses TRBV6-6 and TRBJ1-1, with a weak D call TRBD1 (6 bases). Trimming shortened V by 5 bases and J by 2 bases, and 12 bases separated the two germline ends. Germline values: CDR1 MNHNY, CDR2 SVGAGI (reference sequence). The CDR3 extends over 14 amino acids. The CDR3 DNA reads TGTGCCAGCAGTAAAACCAGGGGCAACACTGAAGCTTTCTTT. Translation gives CASSKTRGNTEAFF.

CDR3 nucleotides: TGTGCCACCAGCAGCCCGGACAGGGGGAGGAACACTGAAGCTTTCTTT. Its translation: CATSSPDRGRNTEAFF. This chain uses TRBV15 with TRBJ1-1; TRBD1 aligns across 10 bases. V gave up 3 bases and J gave up 1 base; unmatched junction bases: 5. CDR1 is LNHNV, CDR2 YYDKDF, per germline (reference sequence). The CDR3 consists of 16 residues.

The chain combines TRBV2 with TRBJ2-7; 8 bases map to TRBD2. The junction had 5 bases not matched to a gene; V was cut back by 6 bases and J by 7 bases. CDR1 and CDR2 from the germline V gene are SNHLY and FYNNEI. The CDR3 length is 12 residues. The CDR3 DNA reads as TGTGCCAGCAGCGTCTCTAGCGGGGAGCAGTACTTC. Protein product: CASSVSSGEQYF.

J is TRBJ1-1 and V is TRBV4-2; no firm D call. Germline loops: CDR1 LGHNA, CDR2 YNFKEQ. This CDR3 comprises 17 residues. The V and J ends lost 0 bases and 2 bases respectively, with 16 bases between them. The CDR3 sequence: CASSQDPWSGSNTEAFF. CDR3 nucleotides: TGTGCCAGCAGCCAAGATCCCTGGAGTGGGAGCAACACTGAAGCTTTCTTT.

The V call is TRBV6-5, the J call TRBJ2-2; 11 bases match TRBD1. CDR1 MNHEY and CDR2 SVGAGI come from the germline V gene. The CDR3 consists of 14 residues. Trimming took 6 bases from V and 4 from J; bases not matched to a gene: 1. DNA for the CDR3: TGTGCCAGCAGCGGACAGGGGGCCACCGGGGAGCTGTTTTTT. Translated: CASSGQGATGELFF.

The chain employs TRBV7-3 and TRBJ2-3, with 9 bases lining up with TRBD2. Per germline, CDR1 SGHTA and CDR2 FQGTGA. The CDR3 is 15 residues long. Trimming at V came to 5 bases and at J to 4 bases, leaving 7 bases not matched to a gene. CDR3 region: CASSPYSGSADTQYF. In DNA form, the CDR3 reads TGTGCCAGCAGCCCCTATAGCGGGAGCGCAGATACGCAGTATTTT.

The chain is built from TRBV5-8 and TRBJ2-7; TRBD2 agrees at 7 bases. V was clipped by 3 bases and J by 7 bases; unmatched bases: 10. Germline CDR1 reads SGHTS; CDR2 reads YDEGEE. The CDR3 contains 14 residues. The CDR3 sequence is CASSYGGRSWEQYF. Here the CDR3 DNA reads TGTGCCAGCAGCTATGGCGGGAGATCCTGGGAGCAGTACTTC.

CDR3 in amino acids: CASSLNAGGADTQYF. CDR3 nucleotides: TGTGCCAGCAGCTTAAACGCAGGGGGCGCAGATACGCAGTATTTT. The chain couples TRBV7-9 to TRBJ2-3; 8 bases map to TRBD1. There are 15 residues in the CDR3. J lost 4 bases, V lost 2 bases, and 5 bases had no gene match. Germline CDR1 and CDR2: SEHNR and FQNEAQ (reference sequence).

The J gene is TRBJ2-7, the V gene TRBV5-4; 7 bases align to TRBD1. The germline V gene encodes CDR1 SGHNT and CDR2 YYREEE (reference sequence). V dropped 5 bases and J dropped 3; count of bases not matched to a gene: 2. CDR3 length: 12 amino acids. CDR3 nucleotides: TGTGCCAGCAGTCCAGGGGGCTACGAGCAGTACTTC. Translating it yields CASSPGGYEQYF.

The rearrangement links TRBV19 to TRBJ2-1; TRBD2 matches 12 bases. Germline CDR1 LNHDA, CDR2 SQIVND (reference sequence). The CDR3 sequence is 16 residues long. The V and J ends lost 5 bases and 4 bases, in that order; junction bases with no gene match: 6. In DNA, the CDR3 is TGTGCCAGTAGTGTCCGGACTAGCGGGAAGTACAATGAGCAGTTCTTC. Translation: CASSVRTSGKYNEQFF.

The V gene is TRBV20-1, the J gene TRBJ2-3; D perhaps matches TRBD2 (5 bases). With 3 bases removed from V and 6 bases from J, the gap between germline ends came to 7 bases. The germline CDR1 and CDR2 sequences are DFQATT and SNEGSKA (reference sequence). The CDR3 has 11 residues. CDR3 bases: TGCAGTGCTAGGGCTAGCGATACGCAGTATTTT. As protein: CSARASDTQYF.

For the CDR3, the DNA is TGTGCCAGCAGCCGTACCAGGGGGGTAATGAATGAGCAGTTCTTC. Protein: CASSRTRGVMNEQFF. The chain combines TRBV6-1 with TRBJ2-1, with D possibly TRBD1 on 7 matching bases. In germline, CDR1 is MNHNS, CDR2 SASEGT. The CDR3 covers 15 residues. The ends were cut back, 6 bases at V and 7 bases at J, with 19 bases in the middle.

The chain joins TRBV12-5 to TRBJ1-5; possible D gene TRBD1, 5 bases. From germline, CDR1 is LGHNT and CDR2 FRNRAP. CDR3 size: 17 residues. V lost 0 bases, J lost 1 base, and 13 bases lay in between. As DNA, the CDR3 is TGTGCTAGTGGTTTGGTAGATCGGGGGATGAGCAATCAGCCCCAGCATTTT. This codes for CASGLVDRGMSNQPQHF.